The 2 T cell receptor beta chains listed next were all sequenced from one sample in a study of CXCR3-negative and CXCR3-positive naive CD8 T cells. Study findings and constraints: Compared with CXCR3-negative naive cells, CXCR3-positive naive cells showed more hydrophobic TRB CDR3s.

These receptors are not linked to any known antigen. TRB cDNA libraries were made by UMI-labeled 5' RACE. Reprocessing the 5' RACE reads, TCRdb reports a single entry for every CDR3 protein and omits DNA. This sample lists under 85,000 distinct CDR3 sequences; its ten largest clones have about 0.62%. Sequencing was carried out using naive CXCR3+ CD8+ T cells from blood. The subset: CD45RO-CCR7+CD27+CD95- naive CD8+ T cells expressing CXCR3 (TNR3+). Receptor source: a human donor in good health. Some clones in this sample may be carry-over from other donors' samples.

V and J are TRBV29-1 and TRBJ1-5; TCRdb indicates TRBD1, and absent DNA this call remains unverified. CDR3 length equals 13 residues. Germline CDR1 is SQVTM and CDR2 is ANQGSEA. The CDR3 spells CSATTGQGQPQHF.

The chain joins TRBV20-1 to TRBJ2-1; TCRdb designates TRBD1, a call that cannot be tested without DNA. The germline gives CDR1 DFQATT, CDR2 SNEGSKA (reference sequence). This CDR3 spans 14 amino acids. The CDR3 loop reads CSAPPRGAYNEQFF.